The T cell receptor (beta chain) under discussion was sequenced for a study of regulatory T cells in long-lasting Graves disease. Arm-PCR of CDR3 regions and iRepertoire HTBI primers were used to build TCR beta libraries. Each CDR3 protein is one row after TCRdb ran MiXCR on the multiplex PCR reads. The sample lists some 490,000 distinct CDR3 sequences; 12% were seen once. This clonotype was seen repeatedly, ten times or more. The antigen is unknown. Study-wide results and limits: Persistent disease samples used TRBV28, TRBJ1-2 and TRBJ2-5 preferentially. Newly diagnosed patients had higher TCR diversity than persistent Graves' patients did.

Specified time point: newly diagnosed GD, antithyroid drugs for less than 3 months. TCR sequences were obtained from RNA taken from PBMCs. V lost 4 bases to trimming and J lost 10 bases, with 15 bases between them. This CDR3 has 13 residues. Germline-derived CDR1 and CDR2 are SGHDT and YYEEEE. The same data also contributed to another study, on T cells in Graves' hyperthyroidism and ophthalmopathy. That source reports: It was uncontrolled infection, other autoimmune disease, pregnancy or lactation that excluded patients. Most thyroid clonotypes that were expanded above 0.001 also turned up in blood.

This TCR derives from a woman aged 25 to 39 with Graves disease. This specimen consisted of peripheral blood mononuclear cells (PBMCs), obtained at new diagnosis, from a patient treated with antithyroid drugs. The rearrangement uses TRBV5-6 and TRBJ2-1; D might be TRBD2 (6 bases). This CDR3 is CASSVQGAGEQFF. Written as DNA, the CDR3 is TGTGCCAGCAGCGTCCAAGGGGCGGGGGAGCAGTTCTTC.